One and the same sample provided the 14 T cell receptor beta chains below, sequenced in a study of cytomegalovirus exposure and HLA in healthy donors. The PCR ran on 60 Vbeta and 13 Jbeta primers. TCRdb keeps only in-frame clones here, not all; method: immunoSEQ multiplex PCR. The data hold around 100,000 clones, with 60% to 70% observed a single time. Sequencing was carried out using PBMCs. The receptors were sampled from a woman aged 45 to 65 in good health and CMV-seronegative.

The CDR3 is CASSLKTGGAKFF. Written as DNA, the CDR3 is TGTGCCAGCAGCTTGAAAACCGGGGGGGCCAAGTTCTTC. The V and J genes are TRBV5-4 and TRBJ2-1; TRBD2 matches 8 bases. The CDR3 contains 13 residues. After removal of 1 base from V and 14 bases from J, the junction contained 8 bases not matched to a gene. The germline V gene encodes CDR1 SGHNT and CDR2 YYREEE (reference sequence).

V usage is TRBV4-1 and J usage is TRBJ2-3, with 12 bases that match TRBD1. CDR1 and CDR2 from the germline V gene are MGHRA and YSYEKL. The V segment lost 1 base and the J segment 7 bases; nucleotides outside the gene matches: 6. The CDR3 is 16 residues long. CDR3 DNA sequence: TGCGCCAGCAGCCAAGCGGGACAGGGGGCGCTTAATACGCAGTATTTT. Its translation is CASSQAGQGALNTQYF.

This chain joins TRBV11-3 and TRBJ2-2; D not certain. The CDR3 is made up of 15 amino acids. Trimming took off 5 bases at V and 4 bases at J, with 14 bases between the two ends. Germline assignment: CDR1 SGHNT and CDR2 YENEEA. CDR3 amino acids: CASSKQNSATGELFF. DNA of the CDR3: TGTGCCAGCAGCAAACAGAACTCGGCCACCGGGGAGCTGTTTTTT.

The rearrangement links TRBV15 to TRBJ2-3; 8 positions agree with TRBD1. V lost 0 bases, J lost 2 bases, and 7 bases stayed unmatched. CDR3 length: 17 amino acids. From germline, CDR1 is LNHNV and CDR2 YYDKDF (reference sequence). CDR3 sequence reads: CATSRDPGQELTDTQYF. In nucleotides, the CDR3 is TGTGCCACCAGCAGAGACCCGGGACAGGAACTCACAGATACGCAGTATTTT.

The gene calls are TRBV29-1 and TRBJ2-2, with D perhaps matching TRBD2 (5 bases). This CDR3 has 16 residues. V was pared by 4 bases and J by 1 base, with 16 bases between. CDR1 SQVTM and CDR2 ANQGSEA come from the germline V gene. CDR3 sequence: CSVGDHGRVNTGELFF. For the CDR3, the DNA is TGCAGCGTTGGGGATCATGGGAGAGTGAACACCGGGGAGCTGTTTTTT.

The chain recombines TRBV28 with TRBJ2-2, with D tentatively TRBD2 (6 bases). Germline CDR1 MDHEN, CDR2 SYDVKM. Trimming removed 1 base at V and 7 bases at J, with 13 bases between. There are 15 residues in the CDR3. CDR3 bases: TGTGCCAGCAGTTTATATGTCCAGGGAGGCGGGGAGCTGTTTTTT. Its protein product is CASSLYVQGGGELFF.

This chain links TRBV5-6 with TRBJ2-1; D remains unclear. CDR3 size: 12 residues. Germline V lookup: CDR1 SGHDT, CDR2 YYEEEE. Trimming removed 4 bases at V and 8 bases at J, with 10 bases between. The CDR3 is CASSRGIDEQFF. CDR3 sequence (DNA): TGTGCCAGCAGCCGAGGTATTGATGAGCAGTTCTTC.

CDR3 protein: CASSYAHSDPYEQYF. Written as DNA, the CDR3 is TGTGCCAGCAGTTACGCACACAGTGACCCCTACGAGCAGTACTTC. This chain links TRBV6-5 with TRBJ2-7; D not certain. Trimming removed 2 bases from V and 2 bases from J, with 13 bases in between. The CDR3 spans 15 residues. Germline V gives CDR1 MNHEY, CDR2 SVGAGI.

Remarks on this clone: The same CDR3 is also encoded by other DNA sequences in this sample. The CDR3 sequence is CASSFTDRGPTLHF. The CDR3 DNA reads TGTGCCAGCAGCTTTACGGACAGGGGCCCGACCCTCCACTTT. The chain has TRBV7-8 and TRBJ1-6; 9 bases line up with TRBD1. Germline CDR1 and CDR2: SGHVS and FQNEAQ. The CDR3 is 14 residues long. V shed 3 bases and J 14 bases; nucleotides not matched to a gene: 8.

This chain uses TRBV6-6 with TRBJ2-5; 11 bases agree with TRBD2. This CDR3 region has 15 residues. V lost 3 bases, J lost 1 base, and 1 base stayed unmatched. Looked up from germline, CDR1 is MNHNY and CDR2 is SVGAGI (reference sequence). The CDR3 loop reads CASSYLAGGQETQYF. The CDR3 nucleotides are TGTGCCAGCAGTTATCTAGCGGGAGGCCAAGAGACCCAGTACTTC.

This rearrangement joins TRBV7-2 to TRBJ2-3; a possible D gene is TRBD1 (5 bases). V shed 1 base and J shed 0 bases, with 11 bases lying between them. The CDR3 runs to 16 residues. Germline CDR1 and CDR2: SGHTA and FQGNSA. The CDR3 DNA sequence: TGTGCCAGCAGCTTAGTAGGGGCTCTTAGCACAGATACGCAGTATTTT. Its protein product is CASSLVGALSTDTQYF.

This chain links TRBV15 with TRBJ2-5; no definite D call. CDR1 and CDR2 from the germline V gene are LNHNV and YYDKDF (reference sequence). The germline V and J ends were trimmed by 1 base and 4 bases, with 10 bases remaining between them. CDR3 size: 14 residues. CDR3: CATSRGEARETQYF. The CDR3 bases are TGTGCCACCAGCAGAGGAGAAGCCCGAGAGACCCAGTACTTC.

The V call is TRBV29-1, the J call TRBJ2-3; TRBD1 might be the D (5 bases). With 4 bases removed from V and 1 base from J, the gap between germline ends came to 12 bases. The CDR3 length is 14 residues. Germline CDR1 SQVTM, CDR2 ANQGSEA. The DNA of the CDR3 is TGCAGCGTTGGGTATAGGGGCGGCACAGATACGCAGTATTTT. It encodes CSVGYRGGTDTQYF.

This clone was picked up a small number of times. The CDR3 protein is CASSPRDTQKGTQYF. DNA for the CDR3: TGTGCCAGCTCACCTCGGGACACACAAAAGGGGACCCAGTACTTC. V is TRBV18 and J is TRBJ2-5; the D gene is possibly TRBD1 (6 bases). This CDR3 region has 15 residues. V lost 3 bases and J 7 bases, leaving 18 bases between the germline ends. Germline loops: CDR1 KGHSH, CDR2 LQKENI.